This TCR beta chain appears in the sequencing data of a study of cytomegalovirus exposure and HLA in healthy donors. This CDR3 is 12 amino acids long. CDR1 and CDR2 (germline): MDHEN, SYDVKM. V shed 5 bases and J shed 5 bases, with 8 bases lying between them. The donors gave bone marrow, and they were healthy. Vbeta (60) and Jbeta (13) primers were used in the PCR. Sequenced by immunoSEQ multiplex PCR; TCRdb stores in-frame clones only, minus some. The sample lists about 160,000 clones; around four fifths were seen once. Source material: PBMCs. The chain couples TRBV28 to TRBJ2-3; D perhaps matches TRBD1 (5 bases). This sequence was found in a woman younger than 30 in good health and CMV-seronegative. In nucleotides, the CDR3 is TGTGCCAGCAGTCCAAGGGGAGATACGCAGTATTTT. The encoded protein is CASSPRGDTQYF.